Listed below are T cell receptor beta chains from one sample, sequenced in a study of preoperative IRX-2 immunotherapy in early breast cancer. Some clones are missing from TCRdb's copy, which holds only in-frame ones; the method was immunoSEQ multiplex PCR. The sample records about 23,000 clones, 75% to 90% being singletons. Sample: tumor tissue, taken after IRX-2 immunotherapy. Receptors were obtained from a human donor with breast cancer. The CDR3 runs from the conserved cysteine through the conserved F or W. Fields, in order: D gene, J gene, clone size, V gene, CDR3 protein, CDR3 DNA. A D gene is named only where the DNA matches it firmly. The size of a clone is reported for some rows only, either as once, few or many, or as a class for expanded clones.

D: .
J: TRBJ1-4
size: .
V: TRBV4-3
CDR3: CASSQGARGTNEKLFF
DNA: TGCGCCAGCAGCCAAGGGGCCCGGGGGACTAATGAAAAACTGTTTTTT

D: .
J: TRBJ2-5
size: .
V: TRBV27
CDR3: CASREGLPRETQYF
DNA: TGTGCCAGCCGGGAAGGACTGCCCCGGGAGACCCAGTACTTC

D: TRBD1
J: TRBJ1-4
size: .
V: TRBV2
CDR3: CASSGDRGGGKLFF
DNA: TGTGCCAGCAGTGGAGACAGGGGAGGAGGAAAACTGTTTTTT

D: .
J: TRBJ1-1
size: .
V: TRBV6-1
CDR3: CASRLDRDTEAFF
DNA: TGTGCCAGCAGACTAGACCGGGACACTGAAGCTTTCTTT

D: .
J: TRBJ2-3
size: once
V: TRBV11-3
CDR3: CASSGGGPGNPGAQYF
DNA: TGTGCCAGCAGTGGGGGGGGCCCGGGGAACCCAGGGGCGCAGTATTTT

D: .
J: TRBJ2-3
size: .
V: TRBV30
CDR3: CAWSQGVGPTQYF
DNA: TGTGCCTGGAGCCAAGGCGTGGGCCCTACGCAGTATTTT

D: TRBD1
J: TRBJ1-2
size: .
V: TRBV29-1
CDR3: CSVGQGAGALANYGYTF
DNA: TGCAGCGTTGGACAGGGGGCGGGGGCACTAGCTAACTATGGCTACACCTTC

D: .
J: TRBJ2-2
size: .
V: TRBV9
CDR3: CASGAGVNTGELFF
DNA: TGTGCCAGCGGCGCGGGCGTGAACACCGGGGAGCTGTTTTTT

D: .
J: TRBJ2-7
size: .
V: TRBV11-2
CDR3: CASSFPGHSPTYEQYF
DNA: TGTGCCAGCAGCTTCCCCGGCCACAGCCCCACCTACGAGCAGTACTTC

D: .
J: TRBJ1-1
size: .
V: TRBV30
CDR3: CAWGTGTKAFF
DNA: TGTGCCTGGGGAACCGGGACAAAAGCTTTCTTT

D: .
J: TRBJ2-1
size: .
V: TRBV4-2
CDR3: CASSQDSGTTGRRQFF
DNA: TGTGCCAGCAGCCAAGATTCCGGGACGACCGGCCGGCGTCAGTTCTTC

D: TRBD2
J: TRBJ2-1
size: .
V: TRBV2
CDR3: CASKLAGGVYEQFF
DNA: TGTGCCAGTAAACTAGCGGGAGGGGTGTATGAGCAGTTCTTC

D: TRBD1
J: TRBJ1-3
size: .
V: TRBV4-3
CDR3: CASSQIWGQGQTGNTIYF
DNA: TGCGCCAGCAGCCAGATCTGGGGACAGGGACAAACTGGAAACACCATATATTTT

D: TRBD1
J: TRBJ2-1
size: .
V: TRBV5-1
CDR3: CASSLWGSGQGYNEQFF
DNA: TGCGCCAGCAGCTTGTGGGGATCCGGACAGGGATACAATGAGCAGTTCTTC

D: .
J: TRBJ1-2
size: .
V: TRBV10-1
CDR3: CASSQDTYGYTF
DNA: TGCGCCAGCAGTCAAGACACCTATGGCTACACCTTC

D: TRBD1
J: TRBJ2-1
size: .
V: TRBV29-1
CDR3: CSGDRGHPRSNEQFF
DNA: TGCAGCGGCGACAGGGGGCACCCCCGGAGCAATGAGCAGTTCTTC

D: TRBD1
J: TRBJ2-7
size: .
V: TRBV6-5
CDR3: CASSTGTGAHEQYF
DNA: TGTGCCAGCAGCACCGGGACAGGGGCCCACGAGCAGTACTTC

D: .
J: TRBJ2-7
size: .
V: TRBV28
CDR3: CASRATSYEQYF
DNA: TGTGCCAGCAGGGCCACCTCCTACGAGCAGTACTTC

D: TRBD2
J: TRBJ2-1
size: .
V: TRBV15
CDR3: CAAGTGASGRHEQFF
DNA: TGTGCCGCAGGCACGGGGGCTAGCGGGAGGCATGAGCAGTTCTTC

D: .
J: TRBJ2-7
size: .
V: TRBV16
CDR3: CASSHYRTAYEQYF
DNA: TGTGCCAGCAGCCACTATCGGACTGCCTACGAGCAGTACTTC

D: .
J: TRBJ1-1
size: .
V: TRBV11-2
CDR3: CASSLGGGGTEAFF
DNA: TGTGCCAGCAGCTTAGGTGGAGGAGGAACTGAAGCTTTCTTT

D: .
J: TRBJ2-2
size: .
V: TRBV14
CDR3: CASSQAAGGTGELFF
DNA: TGTGCCAGCAGCCAGGCCGCGGGCGGCACCGGGGAGCTGTTTTTT

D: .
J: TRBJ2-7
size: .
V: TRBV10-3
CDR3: CATQAGEWHEQYF
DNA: TGTGCCACCCAGGCAGGGGAGTGGCACGAGCAGTACTTC

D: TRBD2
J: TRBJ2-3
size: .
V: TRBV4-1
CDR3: CASSLTSGAQNTQYF
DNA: TGCGCCAGCAGCCTCACTAGCGGGGCTCAGAATACGCAGTATTTT

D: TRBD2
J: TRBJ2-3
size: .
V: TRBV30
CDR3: CACGRGVGGDTQYF
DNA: TGTGCCTGCGGGCGTGGGGTGGGGGGGGATACGCAGTATTTT

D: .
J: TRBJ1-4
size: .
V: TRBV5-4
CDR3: CASSLAGGTNEKLFF
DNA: TGTGCCAGCAGCTTGGCCGGAGGAACTAATGAAAAACTGTTTTTT

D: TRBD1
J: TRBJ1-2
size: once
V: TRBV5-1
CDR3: CASSLRTGSSYGYTF
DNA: TGCGCCAGCAGCCTCCGGACAGGCTCATCCTATGGCTACACCTTC

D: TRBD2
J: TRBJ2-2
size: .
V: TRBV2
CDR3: CARETSGGPGTGELFF
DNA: TGTGCCAGGGAGACTAGCGGGGGCCCCGGAACCGGGGAGCTGTTTTTT

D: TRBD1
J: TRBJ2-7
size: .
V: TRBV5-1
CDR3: CASSLTQGASYEQYF
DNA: TGCGCCAGCAGCTTGACACAGGGGGCGTCCTACGAGCAGTACTTC

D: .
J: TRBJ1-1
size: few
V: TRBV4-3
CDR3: CASSQVGLQGAFF
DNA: TGCGCCAGCAGCCAAGTAGGCCTCCAGGGAGCTTTCTTT

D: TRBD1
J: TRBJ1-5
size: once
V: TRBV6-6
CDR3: CASRTQGLDQPQHF
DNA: TGTGCCAGCAGAACACAGGGGTTGGATCAGCCCCAGCATTTT

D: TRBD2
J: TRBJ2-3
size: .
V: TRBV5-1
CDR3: CASSLTLAGGPTDTQYF
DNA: TGCGCCAGCAGCTTGACACTAGCGGGAGGGCCAACAGATACGCAGTATTTT

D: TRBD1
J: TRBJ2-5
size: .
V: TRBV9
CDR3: CASSVGGTGVVTQYF
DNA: TGTGCCAGCAGCGTAGGTGGGACAGGGGTAGTGACCCAGTACTTC

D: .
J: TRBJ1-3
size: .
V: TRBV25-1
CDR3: CASSDWEASGNTIYF
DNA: TGTGCCAGCAGTGATTGGGAGGCCTCTGGAAACACCATATATTTT

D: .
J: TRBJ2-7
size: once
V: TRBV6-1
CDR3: CASSEFGRGNSYEQYF
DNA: TGTGCCAGCAGTGAATTTGGCAGGGGTAACTCCTACGAGCAGTACTTC

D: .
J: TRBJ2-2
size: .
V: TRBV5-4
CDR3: CASSRAGQANTGELFF
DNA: TGTGCCAGCAGCCGAGCAGGGCAAGCGAACACCGGGGAGCTGTTTTTT

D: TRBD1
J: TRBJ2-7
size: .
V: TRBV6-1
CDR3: CASSEDGTGGYEQYF
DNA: TGTGCCAGCAGTGAAGATGGGACAGGGGGCTACGAGCAGTACTTC

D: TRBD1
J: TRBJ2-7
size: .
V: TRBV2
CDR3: CASTPLGTGASYEQYF
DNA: TGTGCCAGCACCCCCTTAGGGACAGGGGCATCCTACGAGCAGTACTTC

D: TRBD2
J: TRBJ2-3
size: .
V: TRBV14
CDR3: CASSQAGAGGDTQYF
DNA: TGTGCCAGCAGCCAAGCAGGAGCGGGAGGAGATACGCAGTATTTT

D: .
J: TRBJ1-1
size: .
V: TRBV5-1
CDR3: CASTPGVLDTEAFF
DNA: TGCGCCAGCACCCCGGGAGTTTTAGACACTGAAGCTTTCTTT

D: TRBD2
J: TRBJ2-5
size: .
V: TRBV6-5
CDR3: CASPPGLAGGETQYF
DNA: TGTGCCAGTCCACCGGGACTAGCGGGAGGGGAGACCCAGTACTTC

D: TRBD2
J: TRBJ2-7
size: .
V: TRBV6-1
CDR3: CASSDRGTIPYEQYF
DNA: TGTGCCAGCAGTGATAGAGGGACTATTCCCTACGAGCAGTACTTC

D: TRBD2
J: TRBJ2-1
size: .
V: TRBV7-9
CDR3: CASSVLAGSYNEQFF
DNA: TGTGCCAGCAGCGTACTAGCGGGATCCTACAATGAGCAGTTCTTC

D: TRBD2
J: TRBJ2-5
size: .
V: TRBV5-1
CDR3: CASSLGGGAQETQYF
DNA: TGCGCCAGCAGCTTGGGCGGGGGGGCCCAAGAGACCCAGTACTTC

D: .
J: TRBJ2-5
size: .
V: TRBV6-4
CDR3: CASSVGGSRAETQYF
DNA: TGTGCCAGCAGTGTGGGGGGTAGCCGAGCAGAGACCCAGTACTTC

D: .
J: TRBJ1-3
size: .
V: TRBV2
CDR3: CASSVKASGNTIYF
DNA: TGTGCCAGCAGTGTCAAGGCCTCTGGAAACACCATATATTTT